Presented here are 15 T cell receptor beta chains from one specimen sequenced in a study of blood T cell repertoires in COVID-19. Measured with immunoSEQ multiplex PCR; TCRdb has only the in-frame clones, and not every one. Of 40,000 to 50,000 clones listed, 81% are singletons. Sample: peripheral blood. The source is a middle-aged man with active or convalescent COVID-19.

This rearrangement joins TRBV7-2 to TRBJ2-5; 15 bases are a match to TRBD2. V was clipped by 3 bases and J by 4 bases; unmatched bases: 3. The CDR3 loop spans 16 amino acids. Germline V gene data show CDR1 as SGHTA and CDR2 as FQGNSA. CDR3: CASSFRTSGGGETQYF. Here the CDR3 DNA reads TGTGCCAGCAGCTTCAGGACTAGCGGGGGGGGAGAGACCCAGTACTTC.

This clone has a single count. CDR3 sequence reads: CAWSDVTSGSYEQYF. CDR3 nucleotides: TGTGCCTGGAGTGATGTGACTAGCGGATCCTACGAGCAGTACTTC. J is TRBJ2-7 and V is TRBV30; 9 bases align to TRBD2. The CDR3 runs to 15 residues. The trim removed 1 base at V and 1 base at J, leaving 5 bases unmatched. The germline V gene has CDR1 GTSNPN and CDR2 SVGIG (reference sequence). The complete variable domain, with remaining parts taken from reference TRBV30 and TRBJ2-7, reads SQTIHQWPATLVQPVGSPLSLECTVEGTSNPNLYWYRQAAGRGLQLLFYSVGIGQISSEVPQNLSASRPQDRQFILSSKKLLLSDSGFYLCAWSDVTSGSYEQYFGPGTRLTVT.

This clone was seen more than once but under ten times. The rearrangement links TRBV3-1 (or the pseudogene TRBV3-2) to TRBJ2-1, with 7 bases matching TRBD1. The CDR3 length is 15 residues. Germline V lookup: CDR1 LGHDT, CDR2 YNNKEL (reference sequence). Trimming at V came to 4 bases and at J to 1 base, leaving 4 bases not matched to a gene. CDR3 nucleotide sequence: TGTGCCAGCAGCCCCCGACAGGGATCCTACAATGAGCAGTTCTTC. It specifies CASSPRQGSYNEQFF.

The V call is TRBV2, the J call TRBJ2-2; the match to TRBD2 covers 10 bases. The CDR3 spans 17 residues. V trimming: 5 bases; J trimming: 0 bases; junction bases outside the gene matches: 6. Germline V lookup: CDR1 SNHLY, CDR2 FYNNEI. The CDR3 here is CASSILAGDTNTGELFF. DNA for the CDR3: TGTGCCAGCAGTATCCTAGCGGGGGATACGAACACCGGGGAGCTGTTTTTT.

This chain uses TRBV5-1 with TRBJ2-5; TRBD2 matches at 9 bases. J was trimmed by 5 bases and V by 1 base; bases with no gene match: 9. From germline, CDR1 is SGHRS and CDR2 YFSETQ. The CDR3 runs 16 residues. The CDR3 loop reads CASSLNRRTSAETQYF. CDR3 coding DNA: TGCGCCAGCAGCTTGAATCGACGGACTAGCGCGGAGACCCAGTACTTC.

The rearrangement joins TRBV18 to TRBJ1-2, with 9 bases aligning to TRBD1. This CDR3 is 16 amino acids long. In germline, CDR1 is KGHSH, CDR2 LQKENI. The V and J ends lost 1 base and 5 bases, in that order; junction bases with no gene match: 8. The CDR3 reads CASSPLNPGQGYGYTF. For the CDR3, the DNA is TGTGCCAGCTCACCACTTAACCCGGGACAGGGTTATGGCTACACCTTC.

This chain joins TRBV2 and TRBJ1-3, with D maybe TRBD1 (6 bases). Trimming removed 4 bases at V and 0 bases at J, with 13 bases between. CDR1 is SNHLY and CDR2 is FYNNEI in the germline V gene. This CDR3 comprises 16 residues. For the CDR3, the DNA is TGTGCCAGCAGTGTTGGACAGCTGAGCTCTGGAAACACCATATATTTT. Translated: CASSVGQLSSGNTIYF.

The V and J genes are TRBV28 and TRBJ1-4; TRBD1 might be the D (5 bases). The germline CDR1 and CDR2 sequences are MDHEN and SYDVKM. Trimming removed 10 bases from V and 5 bases from J, with 17 bases in between. CDR3 length equals 14 residues. The CDR3 bases are TGTGCCACCTCCCGGGGGGTTCCGAATGAAAAACTGTTTTTT. Residues: CATSRGVPNEKLFF.

The gene calls are TRBV5-4 and TRBJ1-2; TRBD1 aligns across 8 bases. Germline V lookup: CDR1 SGHNT, CDR2 YYREEE (reference sequence). Trimming cost V 4 bases and J 0 bases; bases outside gene matches: 8. This CDR3 contains 16 residues. This CDR3 is CASSVDRAGANYGYTF. The CDR3 DNA reads as TGTGCCAGCAGCGTGGACAGGGCAGGGGCTAACTATGGCTACACCTTC.

This clone was seen only once. This sample also contains other DNA sequences that code for the same CDR3. The V gene is TRBV20-1, the J gene TRBJ2-7; perhaps TRBD1 as D (5 bases). CDR1 is DFQATT and CDR2 is SNEGSKA in the germline V gene (reference sequence). Trimming pared 2 bases from V and 6 bases from J, leaving 8 bases between. The CDR3 sequence is 11 residues long. The CDR3 loop reads CSARSGFEQYF. The CDR3 DNA reads as TGCAGTGCTAGATCAGGGTTCGAGCAGTACTTC.

This clone was seen a handful of times. This chain joins TRBV7-9 and TRBJ1-1, with a possible D match to TRBD1 (5 bases). V lost 4 bases and J 4 bases, leaving 10 bases between the germline ends. The CDR3 runs to 13 residues. Germline V gene lookup returns CDR1 SEHNR and CDR2 FQNEAQ (reference sequence). Here the CDR3 reads CASSSGGVTEAFF. As DNA, the CDR3 is TGTGCCAGCAGCTCCGGGGGGGTCACTGAAGCTTTCTTT.

V is TRBV5-1 and J is TRBJ1-4; 7 bases line up with TRBD1. Germline loops: CDR1 SGHRS, CDR2 YFSETQ. V lost 4 bases to trimming and J lost 3 bases; unmatched junction nucleotides: 3. The CDR3 is 14 amino acids. Here the CDR3 reads CASSAGTANEKLFF. CDR3 coding DNA: TGCGCCAGCAGCGCCGGGACAGCTAATGAAAAACTGTTTTTT.

The count of this clone is one. The V call is TRBV30, the J call TRBJ1-2, with 10 bases fitting TRBD1. Germline V gene sequence: CDR1 GTSNPN, CDR2 SVGIG (reference sequence). The CDR3 covers 13 residues. Trimming removed 5 bases from V and 8 bases from J; junction bases left unmatched: 8. CDR3 DNA: TGTGCCTGGGCGGGACAGGGGCCTATCGGCTACACCTTC. Translation gives CAWAGQGPIGYTF. Looking up the rest from reference TRBV30 and TRBJ1-2 gives the full variable domain: SQTIHQWPATLVQPVGSPLSLECTVEGTSNPNLYWYRQAAGRGLQLLFYSVGIGQISSEVPQNLSASRPQDRQFILSSKKLLLSDSGFYLCAWAGQGPIGYTFGSGTRLTVV.

This chain joins TRBV5-1 and TRBJ1-1; maybe TRBD1 (5 bases). V was trimmed by 6 bases and J by 5 bases, leaving 20 bases between them. The germline gives CDR1 SGHRS, CDR2 YFSETQ. This CDR3 has 15 amino acids. The CDR3, as DNA: TGCGCCAGCAACCGCCGCGGGGGTTTGGGTACTGAAGCTTTCTTT. It specifies CASNRRGGLGTEAFF.

V gene TRBV7-9 combines with J gene TRBJ2-5, with 11 bases fitting TRBD2. Trimming took 5 bases from V and 5 from J; bases not matched to a gene: 10. The germline gives CDR1 SEHNR, CDR2 FQNEAQ (reference sequence). The CDR3 extends over 16 amino acids. The CDR3 DNA follows: TGTGCCAGCAGCCCAACTAGCGGGGGTCGGTGGGAGACCCAGTACTTC. This encodes CASSPTSGGRWETQYF.